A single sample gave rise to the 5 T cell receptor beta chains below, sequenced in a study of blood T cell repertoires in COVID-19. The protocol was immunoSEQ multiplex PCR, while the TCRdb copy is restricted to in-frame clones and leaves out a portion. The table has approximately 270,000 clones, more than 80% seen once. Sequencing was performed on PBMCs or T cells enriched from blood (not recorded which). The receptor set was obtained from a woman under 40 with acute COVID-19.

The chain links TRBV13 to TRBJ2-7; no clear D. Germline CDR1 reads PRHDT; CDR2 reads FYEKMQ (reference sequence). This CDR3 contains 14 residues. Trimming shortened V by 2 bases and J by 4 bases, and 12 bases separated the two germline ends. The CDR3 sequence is CASSLRSNRYEQYF. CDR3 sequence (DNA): TGTGCCAGCAGCTTACGTTCTAATCGGTACGAGCAGTACTTC.

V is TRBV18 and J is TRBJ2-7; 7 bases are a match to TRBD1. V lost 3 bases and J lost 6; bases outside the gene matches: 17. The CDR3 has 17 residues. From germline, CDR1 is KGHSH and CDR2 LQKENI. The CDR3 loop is CASSPSSSDRVSGEQYF. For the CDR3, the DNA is TGTGCCAGCTCACCCTCGTCCAGTGACAGGGTTTCTGGCGAGCAGTACTTC.

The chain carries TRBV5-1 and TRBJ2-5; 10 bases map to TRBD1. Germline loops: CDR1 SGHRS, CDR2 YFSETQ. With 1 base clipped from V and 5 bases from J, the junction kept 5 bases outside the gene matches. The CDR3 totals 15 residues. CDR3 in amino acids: CASSLTLTGGETQYF. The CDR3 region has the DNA TGCGCCAGCAGCTTGACCTTGACAGGGGGCGAGACCCAGTACTTC.

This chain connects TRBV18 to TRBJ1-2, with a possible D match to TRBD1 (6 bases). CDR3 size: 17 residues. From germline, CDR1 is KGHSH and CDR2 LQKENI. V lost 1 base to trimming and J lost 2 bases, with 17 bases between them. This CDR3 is CASSPRARGSSNYGYTF. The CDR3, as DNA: TGTGCCAGCTCACCACGGGCTAGGGGGTCAAGCAACTATGGCTACACCTTC.

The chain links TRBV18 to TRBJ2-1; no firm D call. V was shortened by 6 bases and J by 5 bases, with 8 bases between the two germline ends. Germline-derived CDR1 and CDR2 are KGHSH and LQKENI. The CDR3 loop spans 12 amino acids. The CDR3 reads CASSYVDNEQFF. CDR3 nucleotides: TGTGCCAGCTCGTACGTAGACAATGAGCAGTTCTTC.